These 9 T cell receptor beta chains share one sample of origin, sequenced in a study of response to subunit inactivated influenza vaccine. TCRdb itself ran the RT-PCR reads through MiXCR, one entry per CDR3 protein. The sample lists fewer than 700,000 distinct CDR3 sequences, 13% seen once, with around 13% in the top ten. The sequences come from PBMCs from blood, collected roughly 46 days after vaccination. The receptors stem from a man in his fifties who received an inactivated influenza vaccine.

This clonotype was found a few times. V usage is TRBV5-1 and J usage is TRBJ2-1; D gene unclear. Germline assignment: CDR1 SGHRS and CDR2 YFSETQ. The CDR3 loop spans 15 amino acids. Trimming took 4 bases from V and 3 from J, leaving 14 bases between them. CDR3 sequence reads: CASSLLLADYNEQFF. In nucleotides, the CDR3 is TGCGCCAGCAGCCTACTACTCGCGGACTACAATGAGCAGTTCTTC.

The chain joins TRBV11-2 to TRBJ1-4, with D unresolved. The CDR3 spans 16 residues. The V gene's germline CDR1 is SGHAT and CDR2 FQNNGV. V lost 0 bases, J lost 4 bases, and 12 bases lay in between. CDR3 loop: CASSLELRVLNEKLFF. DNA of the CDR3: TGTGCCAGCAGCTTAGAACTACGGGTGCTTAATGAAAAACTGTTTTTT.

The chain has TRBV20-1 and TRBJ2-5; TRBD2 matches 11 bases. CDR3 length: 14 amino acids. The J segment lost 5 bases and the V segment lost 1 base, leaving 3 bases of the junction unmatched. Germline assignment: CDR1 DFQATT and CDR2 SNEGSKA (reference sequence). Here the CDR3 DNA reads TGCAGTGCTAGAGGACTAGCGGGGCGGGAGACCCAGTACTTC. This codes for CSARGLAGRETQYF.

This clonotype was observed a handful of times. This chain joins TRBV6-1 and TRBJ2-1, with 7 positions matching TRBD2. V lost 6 bases and J lost 6; bases outside the gene matches: 14. This CDR3 is 16 amino acids long. In germline, CDR1 is MNHNS, CDR2 SASEGT. DNA of the CDR3: TGTGCCAGCAGCTCACCCACTAGCGCGACGCTCAATGAGCAGTTCTTC. Encoded protein: CASSSPTSATLNEQFF.

This clonotype was recorded at least ten times. The V gene is TRBV24-1, the J gene TRBJ2-1; no clear D. V shed 5 bases and J shed 7 bases, with 11 bases lying between them. Germline CDR1 reads KGHDR; CDR2 reads SFDVKD. CDR3 length equals 13 residues. CDR3: CATSGIGLNEQFF. Written as DNA, the CDR3 is TGTGCCACCAGTGGTATAGGGCTGAATGAGCAGTTCTTC.

This clonotype occurred once. The DNA of the CDR3 is TGTGCCATCAAAAAAGGACTGGACAAAAACATTCAGTACTTC. Protein: CAIKKGLDKNIQYF. This chain links TRBV10-3 with TRBJ2-4, with D possibly being TRBD2 (5 bases). Germline CDR1 and CDR2: ENHRY and SYGVKD. Trimming pared 7 bases from V and 3 bases from J, leaving 13 bases between. This CDR3 region has 14 residues.

Only a few counts were recorded for this clonotype. The CDR3 region has the DNA TGTGCCAGCAGTATTCGCAGAGACCGCACAGATACGCAGTATTTT. As protein: CASSIRRDRTDTQYF. The J gene is TRBJ2-3, the V gene TRBV12-3 or TRBV12-4; D remains ambiguous. The CDR3 covers 15 residues. V was trimmed by 5 bases and J by 1 base, leaving 13 bases between them.

In its sample, this clonotype was seen a few times. The chain is built from TRBV12-3 or TRBV12-4 and TRBJ2-1; D may be TRBD2 (5 bases). The CDR3 loop spans 12 amino acids. V was pared by 6 bases and J by 9 bases, with 12 bases between. CDR3 in DNA: TGTGCCAGCAGATCCGGGGTCGGTGAGCAGTTCTTC. Translation gives CASRSGVGEQFF.

This clonotype was observed a handful of times. V usage is TRBV7-2 and J usage is TRBJ1-1, with a possible D match to TRBD1 (5 bases). Trimming removed 5 bases at V and 5 bases at J, with 18 bases between. The CDR3 runs to 15 residues. Germline CDR1 and CDR2: SGHTA and FQGNSA. The CDR3 region is CASSPRGIRGTEAFF. In DNA form, the CDR3 reads TGTGCCAGCAGCCCCCGAGGGATCCGGGGGACTGAAGCTTTCTTT.